The 25 T cell receptor beta chains given below trace back to one sample, sequenced in a study of OX40 agonist ivuxolimab in advanced cancers. The repertoire was sequenced with immunoSEQ multiplex PCR; TCRdb's copy has only in-frame clones and lacks some. This sample yields about 73,000 clones, of which roughly 90% are seen a single time; approximately 0.81% belongs to the top ten. The source material was CD4+ or CD8+ T cells sorted from blood, sampled in a trial of the OX40 agonist ivuxolimab. The source of these receptors is an adult with an advanced solid tumor such as melanoma, head and neck, liver or kidney cancer.

This chain uses TRBV19 with TRBJ2-3; tentatively, D is TRBD2 (5 bases). This CDR3 has 14 amino acids. Trimming stripped 6 bases from V and 5 bases from J, with 15 bases between. The germline V gene encodes CDR1 LNHDA and CDR2 SQIVND (reference sequence). The CDR3 region is CASSKDGVGDTQYF. CDR3 DNA: TGTGCCAGTAGCAAGGACGGGGTTGGAGATACGCAGTATTTT.

This clone was observed once. The genes are TRBV5-1 and TRBJ2-3; 8 nucleotides match TRBD2. Germline V gene data show CDR1 as SGHRS and CDR2 as YFSETQ. J lost 4 bases, V lost 3 bases, and 4 bases had no gene match. This CDR3 contains 14 residues. Here the CDR3 reads CASSYGAGADTQYF. The DNA for the CDR3 is TGCGCCAGCAGCTATGGAGCGGGAGCAGATACGCAGTATTTT.

The rearrangement joins TRBV9 to TRBJ2-7, with D possibly matching TRBD1 (6 bases). This CDR3 comprises 13 residues. Trimming pared 5 bases from V and 6 bases from J, leaving 15 bases between. Germline CDR1 and CDR2: SGDLS and YYNGEE. The CDR3 loop is CASSERTGLEQYF. CDR3 DNA: TGTGCCAGCAGTGAGAGAACAGGGCTCGAGCAGTACTTC.

This clone came up a few times. V gene TRBV5-1 combines with J gene TRBJ1-2; D uncertain. Germline V gene lookup returns CDR1 SGHRS and CDR2 YFSETQ. With 0 bases removed from V and 0 bases from J, the gap between germline ends came to 9 bases. The length of the CDR3 is 15 residues. The CDR3 loop reads CASSLAGPPNYGYTF. In DNA form, the CDR3 reads TGCGCCAGCAGCTTGGCCGGACCCCCTAACTATGGCTACACCTTC.

This clone was seen only once. The chain recombines TRBV10-3 with TRBJ2-2, with D unresolved. Trimming took off 7 bases at V and 3 bases at J, with 12 bases between the two ends. The CDR3 is 14 amino acids. Looked up from germline, CDR1 is ENHRY and CDR2 is SYGVKD. CDR3: CAIKAGPDTGELFF. The CDR3 DNA is TGTGCCATCAAGGCCGGGCCGGACACCGGGGAGCTGTTTTTT.

J is TRBJ2-7 and V is TRBV5-6; weak D call: TRBD2 (5 bases). Germline values: CDR1 SGHDT, CDR2 YYEEEE. V was cut by 3 bases and J by 7 bases, with 14 bases left in between. This CDR3 is 13 amino acids long. CDR3 in amino acids: CASSWTYSGEQYF. The CDR3 nucleotides are TGTGCCAGCAGCTGGACTTACTCGGGAGAGCAGTACTTC.

The chain couples TRBV4-1 to TRBJ2-7; 8 bases agree with TRBD1. The V and J ends lost 3 bases and 3 bases, in that order; junction bases with no gene match: 7. The CDR3 extends over 15 amino acids. The germline V gene has CDR1 MGHRA and CDR2 YSYEKL. In DNA, the CDR3 is TGCGCCAGCAGCCAGACAGGGGTGGCTTACTACGAGCAGTACTTC. It encodes CASSQTGVAYYEQYF.

The rearrangement joins TRBV9 to TRBJ2-2; 7 bases match TRBD2. Per the germline V gene, CDR1 is SGDLS and CDR2 is YYNGEE. This CDR3 region has 16 residues. With 0 bases clipped from V and 4 bases from J, the junction kept 6 bases outside the gene matches. CDR3 loop: CASSVGPAGITGELFF. Here the CDR3 DNA reads TGTGCCAGCAGCGTAGGTCCAGCGGGAATCACCGGGGAGCTGTTTTTT.

V usage is TRBV27 and J usage is TRBJ1-6; D possibly corresponds to TRBD1 (5 bases). CDR3 length: 14 amino acids. Germline V gene data show CDR1 as MNHEY and CDR2 as SMNVEV (reference sequence). V was trimmed by 2 bases and J by 9 bases, leaving 11 bases between them. The CDR3 spells CASSLRQGSSPLHF. CDR3 coding DNA: TGTGCCAGCAGTTTAAGGCAGGGAAGTTCACCCCTCCACTTT.

The rearrangement uses TRBV19 and TRBJ2-7; TRBD2 matches 15 bases. Trimming removed 5 bases from V and 2 bases from J; junction bases left unmatched: 7. The CDR3 has 17 residues. Germline loops: CDR1 LNHDA, CDR2 SQIVND (reference sequence). The CDR3 nucleotides read TGTGCCAGTAGTCCGGGACTAGCGGGAGGCCTTCCCTACGAGCAGTACTTC. It translates to CASSPGLAGGLPYEQYF.

CDR3 in amino acids: CASSPPGQGAEAFF. In DNA, the CDR3 is TGTGCCAGCAGCCCACCGGGACAGGGCGCTGAAGCTTTCTTT. The V call is TRBV5-6, the J call TRBJ1-1; TRBD1 aligns across 9 bases. The CDR3 consists of 14 residues. Germline CDR1 SGHDT, CDR2 YYEEEE. The ends lost 4 bases at V and 6 bases at J; junction bases unmatched: 7.

This clone was found a few times. The chain links TRBV28 to TRBJ2-7, with D perhaps given as TRBD1 or TRBD2 (5 bases each). V was trimmed by 5 bases and J by 3 bases, leaving 8 bases between them. CDR3 length: 12 residues. CDR1 is MDHEN, CDR2 SYDVKM, per germline. The CDR3, as DNA: TGTGCCAGCAGTCGGGACGGCTACGAGCAGTACTTC. It specifies CASSRDGYEQYF.

This rearrangement joins TRBV12-5 to TRBJ2-1; 9 bases fit TRBD1. Trimming cost V 7 bases and J 3 bases; bases outside gene matches: 7. CDR3 size: 15 residues. Germline CDR1 LGHNT, CDR2 FRNRAP. This chain's CDR3 is CASAARQGGYNEQFF. CDR3 nucleotide sequence: TGTGCTAGTGCTGCAAGACAGGGGGGCTACAATGAGCAGTTCTTC.

CDR3: CATSSRGSNQPQHF. The CDR3 DNA reads TGTGCCACCTCCAGCAGGGGTAGCAATCAGCCCCAGCATTTT. This chain connects TRBV10-3 to TRBJ1-5; D may be TRBD1 (6 bases). With 10 bases removed from V and 0 bases from J, the gap between germline ends came to 13 bases. CDR1 is ENHRY, CDR2 SYGVKD, per germline. The CDR3 is 14 amino acids.

The chain links TRBV6-5 to TRBJ1-6; 9 nucleotides match TRBD1. The CDR3 sequence is 15 residues long. Losses at the gene ends were 0 bases for V and 9 bases for J; bases not matched to a gene: 3. Germline V gives CDR1 MNHEY, CDR2 SVGAGI. CDR3 nucleotides: TGTGCCAGCAGTTACTCCGGACAGGGGAGTTCACCCCTCCACTTT. Translated: CASSYSGQGSSPLHF.

The V call is TRBV5-5, the J call TRBJ1-2; D remains ambiguous. This CDR3 region has 13 residues. Germline CDR1 and CDR2: SGHKS and YYEKEE (reference sequence). The ends were cut back, 1 base at V and 6 bases at J, with 10 bases in the middle. CDR3 sequence reads: CASSLRGVDGYTF. The CDR3 nucleotides read TGTGCCAGCAGCTTGCGGGGAGTAGATGGCTACACCTTC.

The V gene is TRBV2, the J gene TRBJ2-7; D is ambiguous. V was clipped by 5 bases and J by 7 bases, with 15 bases between them. Germline V gene data show CDR1 as SNHLY and CDR2 as FYNNEI. The length of the CDR3 is 13 residues. CDR3 sequence (DNA): TGTGCCAGCAGTTTAGGCGGTTTTACGGAGCAGTACTTC. This translates into CASSLGGFTEQYF.

The chain has TRBV30 and TRBJ2-1, with 10 bases that match TRBD2. CDR1 GTSNPN and CDR2 SVGIG come from the germline V gene (reference sequence). The CDR3 is 13 amino acids. The V and J ends lost 4 bases and 6 bases, in that order; junction bases with no gene match: 3. CDR3 sequence reads: CAWTASGSNEQFF. CDR3 nucleotides: TGTGCCTGGACGGCTAGCGGGAGCAATGAGCAGTTCTTC.

V is TRBV4-2 and J is TRBJ2-3, with 12 positions matching TRBD2. J lost 5 bases, V lost 4 bases, and 4 bases had no gene match. The CDR3 spans 15 residues. Per germline, CDR1 LGHNA and CDR2 YNFKEQ. The CDR3 nucleotides read TGTGCCAGCAGCCCCGGACTAGCGGGGCAAGATACGCAGTATTTT. Its translation is CASSPGLAGQDTQYF.

This chain connects TRBV2 to TRBJ2-7; the D call may be TRBD1 or TRBD2 (5 bases each). Trimming pared 8 bases from V and 3 bases from J, leaving 14 bases between. Germline V gene sequence: CDR1 SNHLY, CDR2 FYNNEI. The CDR3 covers 13 residues. The CDR3: CASRQGAGYEQYF. Written as DNA, the CDR3 is TGTGCCAGCCGACAAGGGGCGGGCTACGAGCAGTACTTC.

The chain recombines TRBV18 with TRBJ1-3; a weak D match, TRBD1 (5 bases). The V and J ends lost 3 bases and 8 bases respectively, with 11 bases between them. Per germline, CDR1 KGHSH and CDR2 LQKENI. The CDR3 extends over 13 amino acids. This CDR3 reads CASSPSQGDTIYF. CDR3 coding DNA: TGTGCCAGCTCACCTTCCCAGGGTGACACCATATATTTT.

The J gene is TRBJ2-7, the V gene TRBV11-2, with a weak D call TRBD2 (6 bases). Trimming took off 3 bases at V and 0 bases at J, with 12 bases between the two ends. Germline CDR1 is SGHAT and CDR2 is FQNNGV. The CDR3 loop spans 15 amino acids. CDR3 amino acids: CASSLTGGTSYEQYF. CDR3 nucleotide sequence: TGTGCCAGCAGCTTGACCGGCGGGACCTCCTACGAGCAGTACTTC.

This sequence joins TRBV6-5 and TRBJ2-1; 7 nucleotides agree with TRBD2. Germline V gives CDR1 MNHEY, CDR2 SVGAGI. This CDR3 region has 16 residues. The ends lost 4 bases at V and 5 bases at J; junction bases unmatched: 11. CDR3 amino acids: CASSSRGAGVHNEQFF. CDR3 in DNA: TGTGCCAGCAGTTCCCGCGGGGCGGGGGTTCACAATGAGCAGTTCTTC.

The J gene is TRBJ2-2, the V gene TRBV6-4, with no clear D. CDR3 length: 14 residues. Germline-derived CDR1 and CDR2 are MRHNA and SNTAGT. The V end lost 4 bases, the J end lost 4 bases, and 10 bases lay between the germline ends. The CDR3 bases are TGTGCCAGCAGTGTGCATTCCGCCACCGGGGAGCTGTTTTTT. Its translation is CASSVHSATGELFF.

Only a few counts were recorded for this clone. V is TRBV7-9 and J is TRBJ2-3; 10 nucleotides align to TRBD2. CDR1 is SEHNR, CDR2 FQNEAQ, per germline (reference sequence). There are 19 residues in the CDR3. V lost 5 bases, J lost 0 bases, and 14 bases stayed unmatched. The chain's CDR3 is CASSHGTSVMGTSTDTQYF. The CDR3 nucleotides are TGTGCCAGCAGCCACGGGACTAGCGTAATGGGGACTAGCACAGATACGCAGTATTTT.